This T cell receptor beta chain was recovered during a study of cytomegalovirus exposure and HLA in healthy donors. Across the study: Samples from HLA-typed donors yielded about 85 million unique TCRs in an early data release.

The CDR3 is made up of 16 amino acids. CDR1 and CDR2 (germline): LNHNV, YYDKDF (reference sequence). The junction had 9 bases not matched to a gene; V was cut back by 6 bases and J by 1 base. Findings of the study overall: Upon later analysis, TCR association rates were observed to vary by HLA locus, being highest for DRB1 and lowest for HLA-C. A later analysis linked 16,951 TCR beta sequences to HLA alleles at 0.05 false discovery rate.

On this clone: The antigen is undetermined.

With 60 Vbeta and 13 Jbeta primers, the PCR was carried out. Clones were read by immunoSEQ multiplex PCR, and TCRdb kept only the in-frame ones, dropping some. In the table there are more than 100,000 clones, 60% to 85% of which are singletons. This sequence originates from a man aged 50 or older in good health and CMV-seropositive. The sequenced sample consisted of PBMCs. The chain recombines TRBV15 with TRBJ2-4; 7 positions agree with TRBD1. The CDR3 coding sequence is TGTGCCACCAGAAGACAGGGTCTCGGGGCCAAAAACATTCAGTACTTC. This codes for CATRRQGLGAKNIQYF.